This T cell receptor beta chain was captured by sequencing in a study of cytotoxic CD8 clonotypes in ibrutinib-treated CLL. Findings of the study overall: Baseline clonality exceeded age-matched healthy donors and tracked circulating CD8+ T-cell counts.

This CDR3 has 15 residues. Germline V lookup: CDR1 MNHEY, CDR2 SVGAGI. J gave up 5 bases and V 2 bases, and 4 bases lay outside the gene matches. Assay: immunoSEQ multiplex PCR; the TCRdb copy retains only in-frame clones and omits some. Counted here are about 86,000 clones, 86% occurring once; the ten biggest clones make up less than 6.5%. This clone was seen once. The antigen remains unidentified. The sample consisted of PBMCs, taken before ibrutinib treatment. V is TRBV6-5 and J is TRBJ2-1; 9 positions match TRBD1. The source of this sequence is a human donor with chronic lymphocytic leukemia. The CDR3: CASSYTDRGDNEQFF. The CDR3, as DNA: TGTGCCAGCAGTTACACGGACAGGGGTGACAATGAGCAGTTCTTC.